Following are 20 T cell receptor beta chains from one sample sequenced in a study of beta chain features in type 1 diabetes. Their antigens are not known. Points from the study as a whole: For Type 1 diabetes patients, all four CD4+ subsets carried TCRB CDR3s that were moderately but significantly shorter.

Every bit of the isolated RNA underwent reverse transcription, so sequencing read expressed TCRB transcripts. Data came from immunoSEQ multiplex PCR; TCRdb stores just in-frame clones and leaves some out. The sample lists over 40,000 clones, 66% occurring once. Sequenced material: Tregs from blood. These receptors all come from a woman between 18 and 29 years old with type 1 diabetes.

The chain has TRBV10-3 and TRBJ2-7; 11 positions agree with TRBD2. V was pared by 7 bases and J by 3 bases, with 5 bases of the junction left unmatched. The CDR3 sequence is 14 residues long. CDR1 ENHRY and CDR2 SYGVKD come from the germline V gene. The CDR3 reads CAITGLADFYEQYF. CDR3 sequence (DNA): TGTGCCATCACGGGACTAGCGGACTTCTACGAGCAGTACTTC.

The rearrangement links TRBV7-6 to TRBJ2-1, with 12 bases lining up with TRBD2. Germline loops: CDR1 SGHVS, CDR2 FNYEAQ. J gave up 0 bases and V 2 bases, and 8 bases lay outside the gene matches. The CDR3 consists of 19 residues. CDR3 residues: CASSLWTSGARSSYNEQFF. CDR3 coding DNA: TGTGCCAGCAGCTTATGGACTAGCGGGGCTAGAAGCTCCTACAATGAGCAGTTCTTC.

This clone has only a few counts. J is TRBJ2-5 and V is TRBV7-2, with 9 bases fitting TRBD1. The V and J ends lost 4 bases and 5 bases, in that order; junction bases with no gene match: 5. Germline values: CDR1 SGHTA, CDR2 FQGNSA. The CDR3 covers 14 residues. The CDR3 protein is CASSSQGARETQYF. In nucleotides, the CDR3 is TGTGCCAGCAGCTCACAGGGGGCGCGGGAGACCCAGTACTTC.

This clone occurred a few times. The chain couples TRBV6-5 to TRBJ2-7; D call uncertain. V was clipped by 5 bases and J by 2 bases, with 13 bases between them. Germline V gene data show CDR1 as MNHEY and CDR2 as SVGAGI. CDR3 length: 14 residues. This CDR3 is CASSPVRGAYEQYF. In DNA form, the CDR3 reads TGTGCCAGCAGTCCAGTAAGAGGCGCCTACGAGCAGTACTTC.

This chain joins TRBV21-1 and TRBJ2-1; TRBD2 is the table's D call, not checked against the DNA. TRBV21-1 is a pseudogene segment. The CDR3 covers 15 residues. The CDR3 coding sequence is TGTGCCAGCAGCAAACCAGAGCGGCCCTACAATGAGCAGTTCTTC. Amino acids: CASSKPERPYNEQFF.

This sequence joins TRBV18 and TRBJ1-1, with D uncertain. CDR1 KGHSH and CDR2 LQKENI come from the germline V gene. Between the trimmed V and J ends, which lost 3 bases and 6 bases, there was a span of 14 bases. The CDR3 spans 14 residues. CDR3 bases: TGTGCCAGCTCACCGCAAACAGTATTGCCTGAAGCTTTCTTT. It is translated as CASSPQTVLPEAFF.

V and J are TRBV7-9 and TRBJ1-6; 8 nucleotides line up with TRBD1. Germline CDR1 and CDR2: SEHNR and FQNEAQ (reference sequence). The CDR3 is 14 residues long. The V and J ends lost 4 bases and 9 bases, in that order; junction bases with no gene match: 5. CDR3 DNA: TGTGCCAGCAGCTCAGGACAGGGAGGTTCACCCCTCCACTTT. Encoded protein: CASSSGQGGSPLHF.

This clone was detected a few times. The chain links TRBV9 to TRBJ1-1, with D unclear. V was clipped by 0 bases and J by 4 bases, with 7 bases between them. The CDR3 is 13 amino acids. CDR1 is SGDLS, CDR2 YYNGEE, per germline. The CDR3 bases are TGTGCCAGCAGCGTAGGACGGGGCACTGAAGCTTTCTTT. Encoded protein: CASSVGRGTEAFF.

The chain uses TRBV30 and TRBJ1-1, with D possibly being TRBD1 (6 bases). Deletions cut 2 bases from V and 0 bases from J, with 13 bases between. CDR3 length: 15 amino acids. The V gene's germline CDR1 is GTSNPN and CDR2 SVGIG (reference sequence). The CDR3 nucleotides read TGTGCCTGGAGTCCGGGACACTTCATGAACACTGAAGCTTTCTTT. Protein: CAWSPGHFMNTEAFF.

The chain recombines TRBV7-2 with TRBJ1-2, with D maybe TRBD1 (5 bases). V was clipped by 3 bases and J by 4 bases, with 15 bases between them. The CDR3 is made up of 15 amino acids. CDR1 and CDR2 from the germline V gene are SGHTA and FQGNSA. The CDR3 is CASSFDPAGGYGYTF. Here the CDR3 DNA reads TGTGCCAGCAGCTTCGACCCGGCCGGGGGCTATGGCTACACCTTC.

CDR3 sequence reads: CASSRISSGPDTQYF. In DNA form, the CDR3 reads TGTGCCAGCAGCCGGATCTCTAGCGGCCCAGATACGCAGTATTTT. The chain combines TRBV5-4 with TRBJ2-3, with 7 positions matching TRBD2. With 4 bases clipped from V and 4 bases from J, the junction kept 9 bases outside the gene matches. The CDR3 is 15 residues long. Germline V gene data show CDR1 as SGHNT and CDR2 as YYREEE (reference sequence).

In its sample, this clone was seen a few times. The chain recombines TRBV6-6 with TRBJ1-5, with D tentatively TRBD1 (6 bases). The CDR3 totals 16 residues. Germline V CDR1 and CDR2: MNHNY, SVGAGI (reference sequence). Trimming removed 3 bases at V and 4 bases at J, with 16 bases between. CDR3: CASSYGQGRTNQPQHF. In nucleotides, the CDR3 is TGTGCCAGCAGTTATGGGCAGGGGCGGACTAATCAGCCCCAGCATTTT.

This rearrangement joins TRBV11-2 to TRBJ1-4; D may be TRBD1 (5 bases). CDR1 is SGHAT, CDR2 FQNNGV, per germline. CDR3 length equals 14 residues. Trimming pared 5 bases from V and 5 bases from J, leaving 12 bases between. CDR3 region: CASSRWEGNEKLFF. Here the CDR3 DNA reads TGTGCCAGCAGCCGCTGGGAGGGGAATGAAAAACTGTTTTTT.

The rearrangement uses TRBV10-3 and TRBJ2-1, with 11 nucleotides matching TRBD2. The CDR3 totals 15 residues. Germline V gene lookup returns CDR1 ENHRY and CDR2 SYGVKD. With 2 bases clipped from V and 7 bases from J, the junction kept 4 bases outside the gene matches. CDR3 in amino acids: CAISEPASGGNEQFF. The CDR3 nucleotides are TGTGCCATCAGTGAGCCGGCTAGCGGGGGGAATGAGCAGTTCTTC.

This clone was detected a few times. V is TRBV4-2 and J is TRBJ2-1, with D possibly TRBD1 on 6 matching bases. The V gene's germline CDR1 is LGHNA and CDR2 YNFKEQ. CDR3 length: 18 amino acids. V lost 1 base and J lost 0, with 16 bases in between. CDR3 protein: CASSQGGQGRPSYNEQFF. The CDR3 DNA reads TGTGCCAGCAGCCAAGGGGGGCAGGGACGGCCCTCCTACAATGAGCAGTTCTTC.

This rearrangement joins TRBV28 to TRBJ2-7; D perhaps matches TRBD2 (6 bases). Germline values: CDR1 MDHEN, CDR2 SYDVKM. Trimming pared 7 bases from V and 6 bases from J, leaving 19 bases between. CDR3 length: 14 residues. CDR3: CASTSGGGASEQYF. The CDR3, as DNA: TGTGCCAGCACCAGCGGCGGCGGGGCGTCCGAGCAGTACTTC.

This chain links TRBV7-2 with TRBJ1-2, with D uncertain. The length of the CDR3 is 11 residues. CDR1 is SGHTA, CDR2 FQGNSA, per germline. Trimming stripped 5 bases from V and 5 bases from J, with 6 bases between. The CDR3 DNA sequence: TGTGCCAGCAGCGCGTATTATGGCTACACCTTC. This codes for CASSAYYGYTF. The full variable domain, in which reference TRBV7-2 and TRBJ1-2 provide the parts outside the CDR3, is GAGVSQSPSNKVTEKGKDVELRCDPISGHTALYWYRQSLGQGLEFLIYFQGNSAPDKSGLPSDRFSAERTGGSVSTLTIQRTQQEDSAVYLCASSAYYGYTFGSGTRLTVV.

This chain uses TRBV11-1 with TRBJ2-1; D remains ambiguous. The CDR3 is 13 amino acids. Germline CDR1 is SGHAT and CDR2 is FQDESV (reference sequence). The V gene lost 8 bases and the J gene lost 6 bases, with 14 bases spanning the gap. The CDR3 spells CASGRGAGNEQFF. The CDR3 DNA reads as TGTGCCAGCGGCCGAGGAGCCGGCAATGAGCAGTTCTTC. Together with reference TRBV11-1 and TRBJ2-1, the CDR3 gives the full variable domain: EAEVAQSPRYKITEKSQAVAFWCDPISGHATLYWYRQILGQGPELLVQFQDESVVDDSQLPKDRFSAERLKGVDSTLKIQPAELGDSAMYLCASGRGAGNEQFFGPGTRLTVL.

The J gene is TRBJ2-5, the V gene TRBV25-1; 13 bases are shared with TRBD2. Trimming took 5 bases from V and 4 from J; bases not matched to a gene: 4. The CDR3 consists of 15 residues. CDR1 and CDR2 from the germline V gene are MGHDK and SYGVNS. Here the CDR3 DNA reads TGTGCCAGCAGTAAGGGACTAGCGGGAACAGAGACCCAGTACTTC. Its protein product is CASSKGLAGTETQYF.

In its sample, this clone was seen once. Written as DNA, the CDR3 is TGTGCCAGCAGCCGCCCGGGGGTCGGCGAGCAGTACTTC. This codes for CASSRPGVGEQYF. The rearrangement joins TRBV7-2 to TRBJ2-7, with D perhaps matching TRBD2 (6 bases). Germline V lookup: CDR1 SGHTA, CDR2 FQGNSA. The CDR3 totals 13 residues. Trimming removed 5 bases from V and 6 bases from J, with 14 bases in between.